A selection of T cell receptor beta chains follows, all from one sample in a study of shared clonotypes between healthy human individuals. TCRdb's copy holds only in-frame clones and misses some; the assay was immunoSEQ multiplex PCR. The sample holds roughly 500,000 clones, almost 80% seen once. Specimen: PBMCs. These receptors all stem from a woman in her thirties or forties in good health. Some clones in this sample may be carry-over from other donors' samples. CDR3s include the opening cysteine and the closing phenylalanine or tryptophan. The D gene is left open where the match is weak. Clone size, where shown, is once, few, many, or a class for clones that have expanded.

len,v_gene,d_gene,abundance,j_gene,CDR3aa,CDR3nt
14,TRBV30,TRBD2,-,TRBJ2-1,CAWSPGTTTNEQFF,TGTGCCTGGAGTCCCGGGACTACCACGAATGAGCAGTTCTTC
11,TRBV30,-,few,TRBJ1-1,CAWSVGGSAFF,TGTGCCTGGAGTGTGGGGGGTTCAGCTTTCTTT
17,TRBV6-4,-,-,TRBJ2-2,CASSDRLGARGAGELFF,TGTGCCAGCAGTGACAGGTTGGGGGCCCGGGGGGCCGGGGAGCTGTTTTTT
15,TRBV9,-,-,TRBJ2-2,CASSVGVRDTGELFF,TGTGCCAGCAGCGTAGGAGTCAGAGACACCGGGGAGCTGTTTTTT
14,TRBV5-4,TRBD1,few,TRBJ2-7,CASSLGQGPYEQYF,TGTGCCAGCAGCTTAGGACAGGGCCCCTACGAGCAGTACTTC
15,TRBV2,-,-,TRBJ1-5,CASSGTRGQNQPQHF,TGTGCCAGCAGCGGGACACGGGGTCAGAATCAGCCCCAGCATTTT
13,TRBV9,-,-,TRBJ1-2,CASSVSQSYGYTF,TGTGCCAGCAGCGTCTCTCAATCCTATGGCTACACCTTC
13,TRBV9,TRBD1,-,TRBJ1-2,CASSLDRTGGYTF,TGTGCCAGCAGCCTCGACAGGACAGGGGGCTACACCTTC
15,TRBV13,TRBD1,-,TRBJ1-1,CASSFYLDRGPEAFF,TGTGCCAGCAGCTTTTACCTAGACAGGGGACCTGAAGCTTTCTTT
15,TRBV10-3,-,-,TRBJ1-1,CAIRPGQTANTEAFF,TGTGCCATCAGGCCCGGACAGACAGCTAACACTGAAGCTTTCTTT
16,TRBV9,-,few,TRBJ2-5,CASSVGSAGASETQYF,TGTGCCAGCAGCGTAGGAAGTGCGGGGGCCTCGGAGACCCAGTACTTC
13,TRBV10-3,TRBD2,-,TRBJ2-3,CAIKSGSADTQYF,TGTGCCATCAAGAGCGGGAGTGCGGATACGCAGTATTTT
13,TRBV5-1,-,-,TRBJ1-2,CASSLGQNYGYTF,TGCGCCAGCAGCTTAGGCCAGAACTATGGCTACACCTTC
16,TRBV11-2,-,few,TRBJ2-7,CASSLLVGGRGREQYF,TGTGCCAGCAGCTTACTGGTCGGGGGGCGAGGTCGCGAGCAGTACTTC
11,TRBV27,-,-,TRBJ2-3,CASIRGDTQYF,TGTGCCAGCATAAGGGGAGATACGCAGTATTTT
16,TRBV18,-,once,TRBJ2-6,CASSLRDGSGANVLTF,TGTGCCAGCTCACTCCGGGACGGCTCTGGGGCCAACGTCCTGACTTTC
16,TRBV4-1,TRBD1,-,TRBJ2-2,CASSLRTGGDTGELFF,TGCGCCAGCAGCTTACGGACAGGGGGCGATACCGGGGAGCTGTTTTTT
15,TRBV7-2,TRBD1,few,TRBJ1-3,CASSYQGARSGTIYF,TGTGCCAGCAGCTATCAGGGGGCTAGGTCGGGCACCATATATTTT
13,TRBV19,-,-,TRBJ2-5,CASSMGGRETQYF,TGTGCCAGTAGTATGGGAGGTCGGGAGACCCAGTACTTC
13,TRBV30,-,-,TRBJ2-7,CAWGAPAGYEQYF,TGTGCCTGGGGAGCCCCAGCGGGCTACGAGCAGTACTTC
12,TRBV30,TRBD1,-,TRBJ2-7,CAWSVTGVEQYF,TGTGCCTGGAGTGTAACAGGGGTCGAGCAGTACTTC
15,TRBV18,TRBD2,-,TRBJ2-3,CASSPGLAGGDTQYF,TGTGCCAGCTCGCCCGGACTAGCGGGCGGAGATACGCAGTATTTT
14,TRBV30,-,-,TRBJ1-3,CAWTLDKAGNTIYF,TGTGCCTGGACGCTCGACAAGGCCGGAAACACCATATATTTT